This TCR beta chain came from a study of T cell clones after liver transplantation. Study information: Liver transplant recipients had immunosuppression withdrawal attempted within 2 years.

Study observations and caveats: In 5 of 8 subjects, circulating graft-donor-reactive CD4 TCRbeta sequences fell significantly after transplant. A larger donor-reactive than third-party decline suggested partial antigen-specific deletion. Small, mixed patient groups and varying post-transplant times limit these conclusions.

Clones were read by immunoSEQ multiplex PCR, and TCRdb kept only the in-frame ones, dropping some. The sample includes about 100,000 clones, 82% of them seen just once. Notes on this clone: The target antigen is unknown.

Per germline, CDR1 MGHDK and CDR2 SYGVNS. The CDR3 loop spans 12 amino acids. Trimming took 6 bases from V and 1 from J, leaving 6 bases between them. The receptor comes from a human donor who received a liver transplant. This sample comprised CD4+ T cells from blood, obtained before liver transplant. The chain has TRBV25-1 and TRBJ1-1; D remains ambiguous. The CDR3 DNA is TGTGCCAGCAGGATTGGGAACACTGAAGCTTTCTTT. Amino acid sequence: CASRIGNTEAFF.